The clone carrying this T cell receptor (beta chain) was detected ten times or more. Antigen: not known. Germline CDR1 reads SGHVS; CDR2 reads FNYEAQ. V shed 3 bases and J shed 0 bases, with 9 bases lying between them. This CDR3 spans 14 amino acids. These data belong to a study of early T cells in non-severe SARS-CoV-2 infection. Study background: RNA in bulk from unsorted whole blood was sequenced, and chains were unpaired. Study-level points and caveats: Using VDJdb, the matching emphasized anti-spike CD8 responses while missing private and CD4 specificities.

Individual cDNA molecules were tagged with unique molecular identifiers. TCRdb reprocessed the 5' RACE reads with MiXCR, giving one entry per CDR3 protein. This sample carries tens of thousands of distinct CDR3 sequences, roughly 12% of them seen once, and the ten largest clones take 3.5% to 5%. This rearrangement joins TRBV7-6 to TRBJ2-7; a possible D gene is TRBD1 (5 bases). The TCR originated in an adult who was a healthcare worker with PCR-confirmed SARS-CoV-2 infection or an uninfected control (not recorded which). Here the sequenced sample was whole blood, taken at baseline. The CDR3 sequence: CASSFQDTSYEQYF. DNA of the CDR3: TGTGCCAGCAGCTTTCAGGACACCTCCTACGAGCAGTACTTC.